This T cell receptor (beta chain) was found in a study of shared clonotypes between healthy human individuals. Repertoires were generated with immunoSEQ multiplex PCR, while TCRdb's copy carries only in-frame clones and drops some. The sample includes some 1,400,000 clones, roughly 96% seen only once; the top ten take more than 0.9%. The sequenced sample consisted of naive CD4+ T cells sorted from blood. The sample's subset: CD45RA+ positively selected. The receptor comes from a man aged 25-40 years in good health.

The DNA for the CDR3 is TGTGCCTGGAGGGTAGTCAGAGAAAAACTGTTTTTT. Protein product: CAWRVVREKLFF. The V and J genes are TRBV30 and TRBJ1-4, with no clear D. V shed 3 bases and J shed 8 bases, with 10 bases lying between them. This CDR3 spans 12 amino acids. The germline V gene encodes CDR1 GTSNPN and CDR2 SVGIG (reference sequence).